This TCR beta chain is from a study of identical twins. A note on this clonotype: Its antigen remains unknown.

TCRdb recomputed calls from the 5' RACE reads with MiXCR, one row per CDR3 protein. The profile shows hundreds of thousands of distinct CDR3 sequences, over 20% of them singletons. Trimming took 6 bases from V and 5 from J; bases not matched to a gene: 3. This CDR3 is 13 amino acids long. Study-level results: In cord blood, abundant beta clonotypes had fewer insertions; memory showed no trend.

The same data also went into a second study, on T cells expressing NK-cell markers. This second report adds: The study found dominant NKG2C+ clonotypes at about 1.0-7.5% of CD8+ T cells in about six donors.

This TCR was recovered from a woman under 30 in good health. The sequencing input was PBMCs. This chain links TRBV12-3 or TRBV12-4 with TRBJ2-7; 11 positions match TRBD2. Written as DNA, the CDR3 is TGTGCCAGCAGACTAGCGGGGGCCCACGAGCAGTACTTC. The encoded protein is CASRLAGAHEQYF.